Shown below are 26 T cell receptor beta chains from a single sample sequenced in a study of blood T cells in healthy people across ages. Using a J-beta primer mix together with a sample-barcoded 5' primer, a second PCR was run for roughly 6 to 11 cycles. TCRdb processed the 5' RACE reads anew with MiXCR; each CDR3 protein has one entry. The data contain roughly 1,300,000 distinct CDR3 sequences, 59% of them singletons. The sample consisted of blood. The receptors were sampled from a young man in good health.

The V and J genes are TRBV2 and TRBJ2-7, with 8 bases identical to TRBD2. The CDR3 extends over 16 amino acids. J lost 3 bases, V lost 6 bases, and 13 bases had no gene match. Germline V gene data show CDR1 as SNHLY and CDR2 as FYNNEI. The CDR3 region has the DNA TGTGCCAGCAGAGGAGGGATAGCTAGCGGGTTCTACGAGCAGTACTTC. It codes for CASRGGIASGFYEQYF. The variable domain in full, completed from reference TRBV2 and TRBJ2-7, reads EPEVTQTPSHQVTQMGQEVILRCVPISNHLYFYWYRQILGQKVEFLVSFYNNEISEKSEIFDDQFSVERPDGSNFTLKIRSTKLEDSAMYFCASRGGIASGFYEQYFGPGTRLTVT.

Here the CDR3 DNA reads TGCGCCAGCAGCCATGGAATACAGGGGTCGGACATTCAGTACTTC. This codes for CASSHGIQGSDIQYF. The V call is TRBV4-1, the J call TRBJ2-4; TRBD1 matches 7 bases. Germline V lookup: CDR1 MGHRA, CDR2 YSYEKL. The CDR3 is 15 residues long. Trimming removed 3 bases from V and 8 bases from J; junction bases left unmatched: 10.

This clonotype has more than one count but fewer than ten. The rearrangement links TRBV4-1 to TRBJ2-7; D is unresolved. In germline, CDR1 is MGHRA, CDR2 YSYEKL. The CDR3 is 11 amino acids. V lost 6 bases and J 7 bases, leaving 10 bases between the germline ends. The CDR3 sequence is CASRASEEQYF. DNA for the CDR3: TGCGCCAGCAGAGCCTCGGAAGAGCAGTACTTC.

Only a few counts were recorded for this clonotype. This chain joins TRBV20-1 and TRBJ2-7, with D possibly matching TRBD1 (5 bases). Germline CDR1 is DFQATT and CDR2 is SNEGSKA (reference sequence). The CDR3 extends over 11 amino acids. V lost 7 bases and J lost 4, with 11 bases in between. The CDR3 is CSGQPIYEQYF. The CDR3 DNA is TGCAGTGGACAGCCTATTTACGAGCAGTACTTC.

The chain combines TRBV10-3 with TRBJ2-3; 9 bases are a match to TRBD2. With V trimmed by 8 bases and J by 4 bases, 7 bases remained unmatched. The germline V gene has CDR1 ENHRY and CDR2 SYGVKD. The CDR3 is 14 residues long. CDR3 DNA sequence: TGTGCCATCCGTCAGACTAGCGGATCAGATACGCAGTATTTT. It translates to CAIRQTSGSDTQYF.

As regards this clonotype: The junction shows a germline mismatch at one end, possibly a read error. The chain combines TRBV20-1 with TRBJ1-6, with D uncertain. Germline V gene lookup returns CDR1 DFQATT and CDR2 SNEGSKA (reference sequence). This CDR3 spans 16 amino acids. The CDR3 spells CSAKEWEFPDNSPPHF. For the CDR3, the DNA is TGCAGTGCCAAAGAGTGGGAATTCCCAGATAATTCACCCCCCCACTTT.

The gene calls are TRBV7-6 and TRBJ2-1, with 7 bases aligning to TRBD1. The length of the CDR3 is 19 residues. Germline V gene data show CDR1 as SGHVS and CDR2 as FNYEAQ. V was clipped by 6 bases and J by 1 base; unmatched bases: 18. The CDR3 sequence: CASSYRDSDIVRSYNEQFF. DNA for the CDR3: TGTGCCAGCAGTTACCGGGACAGTGATATCGTGAGGTCCTACAATGAGCAGTTCTTC.

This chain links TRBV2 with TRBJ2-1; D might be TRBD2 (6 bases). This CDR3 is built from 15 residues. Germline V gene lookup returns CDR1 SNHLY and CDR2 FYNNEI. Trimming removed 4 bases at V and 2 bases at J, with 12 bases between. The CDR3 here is CASSANGSPYNEQFF. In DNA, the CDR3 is TGTGCCAGCAGTGCCAACGGGAGTCCCTACAATGAGCAGTTCTTC.

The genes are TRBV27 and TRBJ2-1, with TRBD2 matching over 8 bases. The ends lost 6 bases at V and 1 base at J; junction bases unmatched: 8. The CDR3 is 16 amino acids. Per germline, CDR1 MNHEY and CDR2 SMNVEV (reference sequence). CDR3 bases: TGTGCCAGCAGCCCCCAGGTAGCGGGGTCCTACAATGAGCAGTTCTTC. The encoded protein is CASSPQVAGSYNEQFF.

This chain's CDR3 is CASSIGTGYDEQYF. CDR3 nucleotides: TGTGCCAGCAGCATTGGGACAGGTTACGACGAGCAGTACTTC. This chain uses TRBV6-5 with TRBJ2-5; 8 nucleotides align to TRBD1. The J call may be mistaken, given a closer DNA end match to TRBJ2-7. This CDR3 is built from 14 residues. Germline V gene lookup returns CDR1 MNHEY and CDR2 SVGAGI.

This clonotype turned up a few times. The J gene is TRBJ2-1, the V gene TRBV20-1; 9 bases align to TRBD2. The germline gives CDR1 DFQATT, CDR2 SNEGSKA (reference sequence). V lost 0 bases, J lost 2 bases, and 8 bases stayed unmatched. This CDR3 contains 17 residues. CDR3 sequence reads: CSARDSAGGSTYNEQFF. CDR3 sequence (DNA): TGCAGTGCTAGAGATTCGGCGGGAGGGTCGACCTACAATGAGCAGTTCTTC.

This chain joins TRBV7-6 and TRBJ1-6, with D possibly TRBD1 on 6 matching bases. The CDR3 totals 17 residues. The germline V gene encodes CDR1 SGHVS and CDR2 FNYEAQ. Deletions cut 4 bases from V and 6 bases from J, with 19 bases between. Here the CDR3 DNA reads TGTGCCAGCAGCTATCTAACAGGGATGAAGGGTAATTCACCCCTCCACTTT. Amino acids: CASSYLTGMKGNSPLHF.

CDR3 bases: TGCGCCAGCAGCCAAGAGGCCGGGGTTACAAGCTACGAGCAGTACTTC. This encodes CASSQEAGVTSYEQYF. This rearrangement joins TRBV4-1 to TRBJ2-7; possible D gene TRBD2, 5 bases. The ends were cut back, 0 bases at V and 3 bases at J, with 15 bases in the middle. Germline CDR1 and CDR2: MGHRA and YSYEKL. The CDR3 length is 16 residues.

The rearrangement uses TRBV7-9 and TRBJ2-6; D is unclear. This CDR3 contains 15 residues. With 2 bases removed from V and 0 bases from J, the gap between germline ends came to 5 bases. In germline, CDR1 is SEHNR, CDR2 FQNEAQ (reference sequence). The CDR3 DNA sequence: TGTGCCAGCAGCTTACGGAACTCTGGGGCCAACGTCCTGACTTTC. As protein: CASSLRNSGANVLTF. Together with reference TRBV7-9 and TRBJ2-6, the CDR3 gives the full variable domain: DTGVSQNPRHKITKRGQNVTFRCDPISEHNRLYWYRQTLGQGPEFLTYFQNEAQLEKSRLLSDRFSAERPKGSFSTLEIQRTEQGDSAMYLCASSLRNSGANVLTFGAGSRLTVL.

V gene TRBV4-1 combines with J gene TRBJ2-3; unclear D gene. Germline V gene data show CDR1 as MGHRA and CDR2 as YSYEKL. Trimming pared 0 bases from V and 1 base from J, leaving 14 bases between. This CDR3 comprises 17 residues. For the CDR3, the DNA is TGCGCCAGCAGCCAAGATTGGGCCCCGACGGGCACAGATACGCAGTATTTT. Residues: CASSQDWAPTGTDTQYF.

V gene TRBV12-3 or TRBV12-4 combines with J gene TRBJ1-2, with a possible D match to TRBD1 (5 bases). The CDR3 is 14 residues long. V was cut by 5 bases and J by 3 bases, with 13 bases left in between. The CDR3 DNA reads TGTGCCAGCAGTCCTTATCCAGGGTACTATGGCTACACCTTC. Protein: CASSPYPGYYGYTF.

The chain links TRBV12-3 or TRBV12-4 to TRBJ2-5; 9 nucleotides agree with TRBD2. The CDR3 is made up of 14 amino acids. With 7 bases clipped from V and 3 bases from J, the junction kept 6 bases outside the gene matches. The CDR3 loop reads CASTGLAGEETQYF. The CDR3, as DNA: TGTGCCAGCACGGGACTAGCAGGAGAAGAGACCCAGTACTTC.

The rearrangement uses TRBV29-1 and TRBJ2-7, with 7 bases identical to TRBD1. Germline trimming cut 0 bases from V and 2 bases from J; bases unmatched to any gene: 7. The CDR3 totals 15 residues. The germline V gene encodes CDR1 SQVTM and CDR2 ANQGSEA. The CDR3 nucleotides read TGCAGCGTTGAAGAGGGGACAGAAGCAACCTACGAGCAGTACTTC. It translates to CSVEEGTEATYEQYF.

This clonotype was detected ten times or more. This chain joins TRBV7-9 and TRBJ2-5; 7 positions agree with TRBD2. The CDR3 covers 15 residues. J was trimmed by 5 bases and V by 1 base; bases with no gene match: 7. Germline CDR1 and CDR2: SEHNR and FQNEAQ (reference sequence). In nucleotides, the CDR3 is TGTGCCAGCAGCTTAGAAGCGGGGTTCGAGGAGACCCAGTACTTC. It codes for CASSLEAGFEETQYF.

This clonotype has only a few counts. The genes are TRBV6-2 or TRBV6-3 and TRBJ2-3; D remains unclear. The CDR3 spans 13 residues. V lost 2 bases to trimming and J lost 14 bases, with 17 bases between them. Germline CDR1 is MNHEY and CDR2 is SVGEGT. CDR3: CASSYGPESGGYF. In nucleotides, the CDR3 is TGTGCCAGCAGTTACGGCCCCGAGAGTGGTGGGTATTTT.

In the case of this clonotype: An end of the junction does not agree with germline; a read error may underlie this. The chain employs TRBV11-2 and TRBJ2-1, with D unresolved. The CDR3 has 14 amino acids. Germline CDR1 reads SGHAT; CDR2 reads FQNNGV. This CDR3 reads CASSLAGSNNEQFF. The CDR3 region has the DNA TGTGCCAGCAGCTTGGCAGGCTCCAACAATGAGCAGTTCTTC.

CDR3 region: CASQTGGGYGYTF. The CDR3 DNA reads as TGTGCCAGCCAGACGGGGGGGGGCTATGGCTACACCTTC. This chain uses TRBV12-3 or TRBV12-4 with TRBJ1-2; weak D call: TRBD1 (5 bases). Trimming removed 8 bases at V and 4 bases at J, with 14 bases between. The CDR3 has 13 amino acids.

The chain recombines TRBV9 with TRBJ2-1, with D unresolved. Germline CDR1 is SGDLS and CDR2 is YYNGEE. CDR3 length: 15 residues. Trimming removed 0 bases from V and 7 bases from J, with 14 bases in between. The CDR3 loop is CASSVVGLGLNEQFF. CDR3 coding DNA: TGTGCCAGCAGCGTAGTTGGCCTAGGTTTAAATGAGCAGTTCTTC.

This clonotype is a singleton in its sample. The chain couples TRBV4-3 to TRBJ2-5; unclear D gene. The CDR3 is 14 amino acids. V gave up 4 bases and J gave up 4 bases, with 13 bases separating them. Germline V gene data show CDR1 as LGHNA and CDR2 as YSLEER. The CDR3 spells CASSPQWDGETQYF. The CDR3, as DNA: TGCGCCAGCAGCCCCCAGTGGGATGGAGAGACCCAGTACTTC.

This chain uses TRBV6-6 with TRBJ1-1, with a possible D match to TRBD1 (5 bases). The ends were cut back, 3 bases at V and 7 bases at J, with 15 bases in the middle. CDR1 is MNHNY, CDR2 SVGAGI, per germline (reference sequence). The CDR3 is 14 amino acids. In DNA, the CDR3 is TGTGCCAGCAGTTATATTCAGGGACGTGATGAAGCTTTCTTT. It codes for CASSYIQGRDEAFF.

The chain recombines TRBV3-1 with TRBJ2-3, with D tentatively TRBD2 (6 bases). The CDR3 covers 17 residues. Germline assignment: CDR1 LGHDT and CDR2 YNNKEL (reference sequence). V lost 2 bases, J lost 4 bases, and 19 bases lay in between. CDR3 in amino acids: CASSQLPLGRRADTQYF. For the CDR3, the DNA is TGTGCCAGCAGCCAATTACCGCTGGGGCGGAGGGCAGATACGCAGTATTTT.